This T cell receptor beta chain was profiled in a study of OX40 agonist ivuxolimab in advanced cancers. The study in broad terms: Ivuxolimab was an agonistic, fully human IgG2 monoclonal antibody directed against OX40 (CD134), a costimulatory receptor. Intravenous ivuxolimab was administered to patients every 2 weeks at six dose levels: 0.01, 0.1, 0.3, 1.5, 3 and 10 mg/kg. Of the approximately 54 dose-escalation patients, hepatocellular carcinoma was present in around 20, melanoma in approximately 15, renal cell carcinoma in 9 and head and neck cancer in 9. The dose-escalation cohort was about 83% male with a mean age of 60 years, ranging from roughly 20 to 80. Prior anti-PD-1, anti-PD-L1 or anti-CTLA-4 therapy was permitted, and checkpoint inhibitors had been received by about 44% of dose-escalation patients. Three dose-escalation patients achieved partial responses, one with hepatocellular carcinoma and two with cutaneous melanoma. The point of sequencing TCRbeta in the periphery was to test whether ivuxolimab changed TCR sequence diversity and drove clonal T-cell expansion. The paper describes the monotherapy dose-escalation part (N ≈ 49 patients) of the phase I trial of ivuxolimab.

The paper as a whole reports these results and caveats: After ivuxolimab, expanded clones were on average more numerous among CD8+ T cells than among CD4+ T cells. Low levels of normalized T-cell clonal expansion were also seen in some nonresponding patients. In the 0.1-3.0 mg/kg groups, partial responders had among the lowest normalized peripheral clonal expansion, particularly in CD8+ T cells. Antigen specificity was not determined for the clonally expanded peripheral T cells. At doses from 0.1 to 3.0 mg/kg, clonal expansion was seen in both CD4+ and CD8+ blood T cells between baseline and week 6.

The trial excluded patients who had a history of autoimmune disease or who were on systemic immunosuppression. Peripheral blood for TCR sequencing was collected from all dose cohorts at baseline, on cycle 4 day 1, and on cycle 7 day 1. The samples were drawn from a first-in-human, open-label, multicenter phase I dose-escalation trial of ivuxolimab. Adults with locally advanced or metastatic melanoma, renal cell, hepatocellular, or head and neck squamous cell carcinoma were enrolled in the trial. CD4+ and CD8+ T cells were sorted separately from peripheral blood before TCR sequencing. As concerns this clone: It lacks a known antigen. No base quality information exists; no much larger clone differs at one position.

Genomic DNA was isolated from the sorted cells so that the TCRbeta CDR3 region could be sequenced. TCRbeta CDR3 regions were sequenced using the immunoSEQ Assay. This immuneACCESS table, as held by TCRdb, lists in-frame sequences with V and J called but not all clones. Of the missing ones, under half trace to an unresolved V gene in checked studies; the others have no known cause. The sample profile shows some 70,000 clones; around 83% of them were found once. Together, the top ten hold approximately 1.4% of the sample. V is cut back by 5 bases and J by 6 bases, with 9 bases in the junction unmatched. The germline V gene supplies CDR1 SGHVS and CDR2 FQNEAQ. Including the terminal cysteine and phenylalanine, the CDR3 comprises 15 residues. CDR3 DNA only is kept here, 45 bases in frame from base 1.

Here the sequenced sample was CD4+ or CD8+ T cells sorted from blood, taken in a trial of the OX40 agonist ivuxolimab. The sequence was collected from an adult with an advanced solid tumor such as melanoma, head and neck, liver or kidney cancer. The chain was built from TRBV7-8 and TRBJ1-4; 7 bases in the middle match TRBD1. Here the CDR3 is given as CASSPRDRSHEKLFF. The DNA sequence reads TGTGCCAGCAGCCCTCGGGACAGAAGCCATGAAAAACTGTTTTTT.